What follows are 24 T cell receptor beta chains derived from one specimen sequenced in a study of shared clonotypes between healthy human individuals. TCRdb's table, derived via immunoSEQ multiplex PCR, lists solely in-frame clones and lacks some. The sample carries a few hundred thousand clones, less than 98% recorded once. The material sequenced was naive CD4+ T cells sorted from blood. The subset denotes: CD45RA+ positively selected. These receptors were taken from a young woman in good health.

The CDR3: CASSIGGRTTGLPYEQYF. CDR3 coding DNA: TGTGCCAGTAGTATAGGAGGACGTACGACAGGACTCCCCTACGAGCAGTACTTC. The gene calls are TRBV19 and TRBJ2-7; D perhaps matches TRBD1 (6 bases). CDR1 LNHDA and CDR2 SQIVND come from the germline V gene (reference sequence). The CDR3 runs 18 residues. Trimming cost V 1 base and J 2 bases, with 21 bases left between them.

This rearrangement joins TRBV7-9 to TRBJ2-5; 8 nucleotides line up with TRBD2. Germline CDR1 and CDR2: SEHNR and FQNEAQ (reference sequence). This CDR3 has 16 amino acids. With 1 base clipped from V and 2 bases from J, the junction kept 6 bases outside the gene matches. CDR3 nucleotide sequence: TGTGCCAGCAGCTTAGATGGGACTAGGGTTCAAGAGACCCAGTACTTC. Translating gives CASSLDGTRVQETQYF. Full variable domain (missing parts from reference TRBV7-9 and TRBJ2-5): DTGVSQNPRHKITKRGQNVTFRCDPISEHNRLYWYRQTLGQGPEFLTYFQNEAQLEKSRLLSDRFSAERPKGSFSTLEIQRTEQGDSAMYLCASSLDGTRVQETQYFGPGTRLLVL.

This clone was seen only a few times. The chain combines TRBV7-9 with TRBJ1-4, with D tentatively TRBD1 (6 bases). Trimming left V 8 bases short and J 6 bases short, with 13 bases between. The length of the CDR3 is 13 residues. CDR1 is SEHNR and CDR2 is FQNEAQ in the germline V gene (reference sequence). The CDR3 DNA sequence: TGTGCCAGCTCGGGACAAGAAGATGAAAAACTGTTTTTT. Residues: CASSGQEDEKLFF.

The rearrangement uses TRBV7-6 and TRBJ2-7, with TRBD2 matching over 13 bases. The J segment lost 6 bases and the V segment lost 5 bases, leaving 7 bases of the junction unmatched. Per germline, CDR1 SGHVS and CDR2 FNYEAQ. CDR3 length: 15 amino acids. CDR3 nucleotide sequence: TGTGCCAGCAGCCTCCGGACTAGCGGGAGAGGCGAGCAGTACTTC. The encoded protein is CASSLRTSGRGEQYF.

The V gene is TRBV7-2, the J gene TRBJ1-1; 10 nucleotides align to TRBD1. Germline loops: CDR1 SGHTA, CDR2 FQGNSA. The CDR3 has 15 residues. J gave up 5 bases and V 5 bases, and 8 bases lay outside the gene matches. CDR3 nucleotide sequence: TGTGCCAGCAGCCCTTTTTGGGACAGGGGAACTGAAGCTTTCTTT. As protein: CASSPFWDRGTEAFF.

The CDR3, as DNA: TGTGCCAGCAGCCTCGACAGCGGGAGTCCTGAGCAGTTCTTC. Translating it yields CASSLDSGSPEQFF. The rearrangement joins TRBV7-9 to TRBJ2-1; 8 bases map to TRBD2. The CDR3 extends over 14 amino acids. CDR1 and CDR2 from the germline V gene are SEHNR and FQNEAQ (reference sequence). Losses at the gene ends were 5 bases for V and 9 bases for J; bases not matched to a gene: 9.

V and J are TRBV6-1 and TRBJ2-7, with 8 bases fitting TRBD1. This CDR3 has 15 amino acids. Germline CDR1 and CDR2: MNHNS and SASEGT. J lost 3 bases, V lost 2 bases, and 6 bases had no gene match. Here the CDR3 DNA reads TGTGCCAGCAGTGAATGGCAGGGGGCTAGCTACGAGCAGTACTTC. Its translation: CASSEWQGASYEQYF.

V usage is TRBV7-2 and J usage is TRBJ1-3; 10 bases agree with TRBD1. The germline V gene has CDR1 SGHTA and CDR2 FQGNSA. V lost 3 bases to trimming and J lost 2 bases; unmatched junction nucleotides: 4. CDR3 size: 16 residues. The CDR3 loop reads CASSLRGTGAGNTIYF. In nucleotides, the CDR3 is TGTGCCAGCAGCTTGAGAGGGACAGGGGCTGGAAACACCATATATTTT. The full variable domain, its missing parts supplied by reference TRBV7-2 and TRBJ1-3, is GAGVSQSPSNKVTEKGKDVELRCDPISGHTALYWYRQSLGQGLEFLIYFQGNSAPDKSGLPSDRFSAERTGGSVSTLTIQRTQQEDSAVYLCASSLRGTGAGNTIYFGEGSWLTVV.

This rearrangement joins TRBV9 to TRBJ2-2; D gene uncertain. V gave up 0 bases and J gave up 10 bases, with 4 bases separating them. Germline lookup yields CDR1 SGDLS and CDR2 YYNGEE. This CDR3 comprises 11 residues. The CDR3 region has the DNA TGTGCCAGCAGCGTAGACGCGGAGCTGTTTTTT. It codes for CASSVDAELFF.

The chain joins TRBV7-2 to TRBJ1-3, with D perhaps matching TRBD1 (5 bases). Germline V lookup: CDR1 SGHTA, CDR2 FQGNSA. The CDR3 covers 15 residues. The ends were cut back, 5 bases at V and 3 bases at J, with 14 bases in the middle. In nucleotides, the CDR3 is TGTGCCAGCAGCCCCGGACACGCTAATGGAAACACCATATATTTT. Residues: CASSPGHANGNTIYF. Based on the CDR3 plus reference TRBV7-2 and TRBJ1-3, the full variable domain is GAGVSQSPSNKVTEKGKDVELRCDPISGHTALYWYRQSLGQGLEFLIYFQGNSAPDKSGLPSDRFSAERTGGSVSTLTIQRTQQEDSAVYLCASSPGHANGNTIYFGEGSWLTVV.

The V gene is TRBV10-2, the J gene TRBJ2-2; 7 bases agree with TRBD2. The germline gives CDR1 WSHSY, CDR2 SAAADI. With V trimmed by 0 bases and J by 7 bases, 8 bases remained unmatched. The CDR3 totals 16 residues. The chain's CDR3 is CASSESISGHRGELFF. The CDR3 DNA follows: TGCGCCAGCAGTGAGTCGATTAGCGGGCACCGCGGGGAGCTGTTTTTT.

V and J are TRBV28 and TRBJ2-7; D is tentatively TRBD1 or TRBD2 (5 bases each). CDR1 and CDR2 (germline): MDHEN, SYDVKM. This CDR3 spans 11 amino acids. V was trimmed by 10 bases and J by 6 bases, leaving 13 bases between them. CDR3 in amino acids: CATSRDLEQYF. CDR3 DNA: TGTGCCACCAGCCGGGACCTCGAGCAGTACTTC.

This rearrangement joins TRBV6-1 to TRBJ2-2, with TRBD2 as a possible D gene (6 bases). Germline-derived CDR1 and CDR2 are MNHNS and SASEGT. The CDR3 has 15 residues. The V gene lost 1 base and the J gene lost 8 bases, with 14 bases spanning the gap. The CDR3 is CASSEEWDWAGELFF. The CDR3 DNA is TGTGCCAGCAGTGAAGAGTGGGACTGGGCGGGGGAGCTGTTTTTT.

The rearrangement uses TRBV2 and TRBJ2-1; 8 bases agree with TRBD2. The CDR3 length is 15 residues. The germline gives CDR1 SNHLY, CDR2 FYNNEI. V was pared by 6 bases and J by 8 bases, with 12 bases of the junction left unmatched. The CDR3 nucleotides read TGTGCCAGCAGGCAAACTAGCGGAGGGAACTATGAGCAGTTCTTC. Translated, it gives CASRQTSGGNYEQFF.

The genes are TRBV4-1 and TRBJ2-1, with unresolved D. The V gene lost 1 base and the J gene lost 0 bases, with 13 bases spanning the gap. Germline CDR1 reads MGHRA; CDR2 reads YSYEKL. The CDR3 consists of 17 residues. The CDR3 sequence is CASSQGKLQSSYNEQFF. CDR3 DNA: TGCGCCAGCAGCCAAGGCAAACTGCAGAGCTCCTACAATGAGCAGTTCTTC.

The V and J genes are TRBV19 and TRBJ2-5; TRBD1 might be the D (6 bases). Germline assignment: CDR1 LNHDA and CDR2 SQIVND (reference sequence). The germline V and J ends were trimmed by 3 bases and 0 bases, with 8 bases remaining between them. The CDR3 has 14 amino acids. The chain's CDR3 is CASSMGHYQETQYF. CDR3 DNA sequence: TGTGCCAGTAGTATGGGACACTACCAAGAGACCCAGTACTTC.

This chain joins TRBV11-2 and TRBJ2-2, with 9 bases aligning to TRBD2. The CDR3 runs 16 residues. Germline values: CDR1 SGHAT, CDR2 FQNNGV. Trimming at V came to 3 bases and at J to 1 base, leaving 3 bases not matched to a gene. The CDR3 loop reads CASSLRAGGNTGELFF. The CDR3 DNA follows: TGTGCCAGCAGCTTGAGAGCGGGAGGGAACACCGGGGAGCTGTTTTTT.

The chain uses TRBV19 and TRBJ2-3, with 7 bases that match TRBD2. In germline, CDR1 is LNHDA, CDR2 SQIVND (reference sequence). Unmatched junction bases numbered 7, after V lost 4 bases and J lost 0 bases. The CDR3 spans 16 residues. The CDR3: CASSNQQRGSTDTQYF. CDR3 sequence (DNA): TGTGCCAGTAGTAATCAGCAGCGGGGCAGCACAGATACGCAGTATTTT. The whole variable domain, remainder taken from reference TRBV19 and TRBJ2-3, is DGGITQSPKYLFRKEGQNVTLSCEQNLNHDAMYWYRQDPGQGLRLIYYSQIVNDFQKGDIAEGYSVSREKKESFPLTVTSAQKNPTAFYLCASSNQQRGSTDTQYFGPGTRLTVL.

The genes are TRBV30 and TRBJ2-7, with 8 nucleotides matching TRBD2. Germline values: CDR1 GTSNPN, CDR2 SVGIG (reference sequence). The CDR3 covers 15 residues. J gave up 9 bases and V 3 bases, and 16 bases lay outside the gene matches. CDR3 nucleotides: TGTGCCTGGAGCCCACAAAGCGGGAGTGGTCGAGTGCAGTACTTC. Amino acids: CAWSPQSGSGRVQYF.

This chain links TRBV28 with TRBJ1-1; D unresolved. V lost 8 bases and J 1 base, leaving 11 bases between the germline ends. Germline V lookup: CDR1 MDHEN, CDR2 SYDVKM. The CDR3 totals 13 residues. The CDR3 DNA is TGTGCCAGCTTCCTGGATCAGAACACTGAAGCTTTCTTT. Its translation: CASFLDQNTEAFF.

V is TRBV5-1 and J is TRBJ2-7, with a possible D match to TRBD2 (6 bases). The CDR3 sequence is 15 residues long. The ends were cut back, 5 bases at V and 3 bases at J, with 18 bases in the middle. Germline V CDR1 and CDR2: SGHRS, YFSETQ. CDR3: CASRRVAERYYEQYF. The CDR3 DNA reads TGCGCCAGCAGAAGGGTAGCGGAGAGGTACTACGAGCAGTACTTC. The entire variable domain, with the rest obtained from reference TRBV5-1 and TRBJ2-7, is as follows: KAGVTQTPRYLIKTRGQQVTLSCSPISGHRSVSWYQQTPGQGLQFLFEYFSETQRNKGNFPGRFSGRQFSNSRSEMNVSTLELGDSALYLCASRRVAERYYEQYFGPGTRLTVT.

This sequence joins TRBV6-6 and TRBJ1-2, with 9 nucleotides matching TRBD1. Germline loops: CDR1 MNHNY, CDR2 SVGAGI (reference sequence). This CDR3 is 14 amino acids long. J gave up 8 bases and V 5 bases, and 9 bases lay outside the gene matches. The CDR3 region is CASSNPGTGYGYTF. CDR3 bases: TGTGCCAGCAGTAACCCCGGGACAGGGTACGGCTACACCTTC.

CDR3 nucleotide sequence: TGTGCCAGCAGTTTATCTCTAGGGGACCGAGTGGGAGCTTTCTTT. This sequence encodes CASSLSLGDRVGAFF. The chain carries TRBV28 and TRBJ1-1; D is perhaps TRBD1 (5 bases). Trimming removed 1 base at V and 10 bases at J, with 19 bases between. The V gene's germline CDR1 is MDHEN and CDR2 SYDVKM. The CDR3 contains 15 residues.

V gene TRBV4-2 combines with J gene TRBJ2-5; TRBD2 matches at 9 bases. From germline, CDR1 is LGHNA and CDR2 YNFKEQ. The CDR3 extends over 15 amino acids. The V and J ends lost 0 bases and 1 base, in that order; junction bases with no gene match: 0. This chain's CDR3 is CASSQETSGQETQYF. DNA for the CDR3: TGTGCCAGCAGCCAAGAGACTAGCGGCCAAGAGACCCAGTACTTC.